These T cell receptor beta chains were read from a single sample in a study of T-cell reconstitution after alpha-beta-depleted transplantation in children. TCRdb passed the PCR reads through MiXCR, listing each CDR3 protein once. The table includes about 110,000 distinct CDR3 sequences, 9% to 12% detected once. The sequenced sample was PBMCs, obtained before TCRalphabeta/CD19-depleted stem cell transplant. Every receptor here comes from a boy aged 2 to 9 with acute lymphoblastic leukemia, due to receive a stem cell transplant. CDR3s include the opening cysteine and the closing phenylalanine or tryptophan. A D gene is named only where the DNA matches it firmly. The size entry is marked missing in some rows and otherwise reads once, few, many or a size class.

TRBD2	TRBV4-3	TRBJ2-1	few	TGCGCCAGCAGCCAAGATAGAAACGCCGGGACTAGCGACTACAATGAGCAGTTCTTC	CASSQDRNAGTSDYNEQFF
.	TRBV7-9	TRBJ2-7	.	TGTGCCAGCAGCTTAGAGGGCAGAAACGAGCAGTACTTC	CASSLEGRNEQYF
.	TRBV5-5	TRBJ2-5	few	TGTGCCAGCAGCTTCGTTGGGCCCTTGAGCGAGACCCAGTACTTC	CASSFVGPLSETQYF
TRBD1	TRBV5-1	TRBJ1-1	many	TGCGCCAGCAGCACAACCGGGACAGGGTCTGGTGAAGCTTTCTTT	CASSTTGTGSGEAFF
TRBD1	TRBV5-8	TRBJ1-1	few	TGTGCCAGCAGCTGGGGACAGCTTGAAGCTTTCTTT	CASSWGQLEAFF
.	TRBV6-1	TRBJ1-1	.	TGTGCCAGCAGGAAAAACCCTGGAGGGCAGAGTGAAGCTTTCTTT	CASRKNPGGQSEAFF
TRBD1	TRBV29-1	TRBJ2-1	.	TGCAGCGTTGAAGTATCGGCAGGGGGCCTCAATGAGCAGTTCTTC	CSVEVSAGGLNEQFF
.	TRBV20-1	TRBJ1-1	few	TGCAGTGCTAGAGACGGGGATGTTTACACTGAAGCTTTCTTT	CSARDGDVYTEAFF
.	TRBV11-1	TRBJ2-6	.	TGTGCCAGCGTACTACTAGGACAGACTTCTTCTACCTCTGGGGCCAACGTCCTGACTTTC	CASVLLGQTSSTSGANVLTF
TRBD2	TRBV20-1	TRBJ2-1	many	TGCAGTGCTAGTGCTGCGAGCGGGAGAGATGAGCAGTTCTTC	CSASAASGRDEQFF
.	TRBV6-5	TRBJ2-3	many	TGTGCCAGCAACGCAGGAGCGACTAGCACAGATACGCAGTATTTT	CASNAGATSTDTQYF
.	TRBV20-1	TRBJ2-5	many	TGCAGTGCTAGACCGGGGGCGAGTGAGACCCAGTACTTC	CSARPGASETQYF
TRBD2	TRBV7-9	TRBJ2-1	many	TGTGCCAGCAGCTCCGGAGGTAGCGGGAGTATGAGTGAGCAGTTCTTC	CASSSGGSGSMSEQFF
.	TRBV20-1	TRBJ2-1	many	TGCAGTGCTTCCCGGGGGTCCCCATACAATGAGCAGTTCTTC	CSASRGSPYNEQFF
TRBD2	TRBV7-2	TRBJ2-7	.	TGTGCCAGCAGCCCCTACGCCGGGACTAGCGGGAGCGAGCAGTACTTC	CASSPYAGTSGSEQYF
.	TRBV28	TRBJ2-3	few	TGTGCCAGCAGTCCCGGTCGGGGGTATACGCAGTATTTT	CASSPGRGYTQYF
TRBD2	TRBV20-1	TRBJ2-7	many	TGCAGTGCTAGGGCTACTAGCGGTACCTACGAGCAGTACTTC	CSARATSGTYEQYF
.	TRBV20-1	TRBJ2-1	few	TGCAGTGCTAGAGATTTGTGGGGTTTCAATGAGCAGTTCTTC	CSARDLWGFNEQFF
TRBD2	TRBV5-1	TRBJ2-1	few	TGCGCCAGCAGCCCTGGTGTAGCGGGAGTCTCTGAGCAGTTCTTC	CASSPGVAGVSEQFF
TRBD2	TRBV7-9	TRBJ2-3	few	TGTGCCAGCCAACGAACTAGCGGGAGCAAGGATACGCAGTATTTT	CASQRTSGSKDTQYF
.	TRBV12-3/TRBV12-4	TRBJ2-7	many	TGTGCCAGCAGTTTAGGGCCAGAGGGACGCTACGAGCAGTACTTC	CASSLGPEGRYEQYF
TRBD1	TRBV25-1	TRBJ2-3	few	TGTGCCAGCTTGGGGCCGGAAGGGACAGGGGGCCCAGATACGCAGTATTTT	CASLGPEGTGGPDTQYF
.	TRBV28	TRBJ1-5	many	TGTGCCAGCTCCCGATCCAACAGGGGCAATCAGCCCCAGCATTTT	CASSRSNRGNQPQHF
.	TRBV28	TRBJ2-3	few	TGTGCCAGCAGTTTGGGGTTGGAACGCGCAGATACGCAGTATTTT	CASSLGLERADTQYF
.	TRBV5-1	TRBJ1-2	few	TGCGCCAGCAGCTTGGGACAGGTAAAACCTGGCTACACCTTC	CASSLGQVKPGYTF
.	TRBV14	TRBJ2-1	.	TGTGCCAGCAGCCAAGATATCCTGAGCTCCTACAATGAGCAGTTCTTC	CASSQDILSSYNEQFF
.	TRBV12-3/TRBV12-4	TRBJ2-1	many	TGTGCCAGCATCAAGGAGGGCCGGAATGAGCAGTTCTTC	CASIKEGRNEQFF
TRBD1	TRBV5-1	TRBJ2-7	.	TGCGCCAGCACCGGGACAGGGAACTCCTACGAGCAGTACTTC	CASTGTGNSYEQYF
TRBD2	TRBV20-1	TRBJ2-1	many	TGCAGTGCTAGAGAGCGGGAGCATGAGCAGTTCTTC	CSAREREHEQFF
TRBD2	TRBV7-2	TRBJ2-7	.	TGTGCCAGCAGCTTTAGCGGGAGGGGGGGCGAGCAGTACTTC	CASSFSGRGGEQYF
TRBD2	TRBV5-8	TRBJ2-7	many	TGTGCCAGCAGACTAGCGGGAGTCTACGAGCAGTACTTC	CASRLAGVYEQYF
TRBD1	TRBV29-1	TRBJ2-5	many	TGCAGCGTTGAAGATCCCAAGTTTGACAGGGGGCAAGAGACCCAGTACTTC	CSVEDPKFDRGQETQYF
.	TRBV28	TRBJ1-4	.	TGTGCCAGCAGTCTCCCTGGTTGGGAAAAACTGTTTTTT	CASSLPGWEKLFF
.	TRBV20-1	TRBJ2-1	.	TGCAGTGCTAGCAGGTCAATGAATGAGCAGTTCTTC	CSASRSMNEQFF
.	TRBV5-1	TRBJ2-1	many	TGCGCCAGCAGCTTGGACCAGCCACCCAATGAGCAGTTCTTC	CASSLDQPPNEQFF
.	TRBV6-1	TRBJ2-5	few	TGTGCCAGCAAGGGACAACGCCAAGAGACCCAGTACTTC	CASKGQRQETQYF
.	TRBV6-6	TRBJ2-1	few	TGTGCCAGCAGTTCCGACCTGGGGAATGAGCAGTTCTTC	CASSSDLGNEQFF
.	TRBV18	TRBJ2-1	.	TGTGCCAGCTCACCAGTAAGTTGGGCCGCGTCCTCCTACAATGAGCAGTTCTTC	CASSPVSWAASSYNEQFF
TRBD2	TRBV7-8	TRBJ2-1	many	TGTGCCAGCAGCTTAGCGGTGCTACCGGGACTAGCAGACAATGAGCAGTTCTTC	CASSLAVLPGLADNEQFF
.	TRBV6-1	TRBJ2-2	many	TGTGCCAGCATCCTTACAGGGTTAGGTAACACCGGGGAGCTGTTTTTT	CASILTGLGNTGELFF
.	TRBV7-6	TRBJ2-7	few	TGTGCCAGCAGCTTAGAGGGGGCGGGAGGCCTCACCTACGAGCAGTACTTC	CASSLEGAGGLTYEQYF
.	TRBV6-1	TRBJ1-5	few	TGTGCCAGCACCACCTCCAGCGGTTATAGCAATCAGCCCCAGCATTTT	CASTTSSGYSNQPQHF
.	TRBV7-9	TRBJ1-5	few	TGTGCCAGCAGCCACGACCCTAGCAATCAGCCCCAGCATTTT	CASSHDPSNQPQHF
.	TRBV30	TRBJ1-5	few	TGTGCCTGGAGTGTCCCGGGCCTCGGGGATCAGCCCCAGCATTTT	CAWSVPGLGDQPQHF
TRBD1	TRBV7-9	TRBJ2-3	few	TGTGCCAGCTACCGCCAGGGGGCGGGCACAGATACGCAGTATTTT	CASYRQGAGTDTQYF
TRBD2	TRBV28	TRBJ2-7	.	TGTGCCAGCAGTTCCCCCCGGGGAGGGAACTACGAGCAGTACTTC	CASSSPRGGNYEQYF
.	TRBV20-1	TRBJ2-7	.	TGCAGTGCTGCGGGGGCGTTCCGGGATTACGAGCAGTACTTC	CSAAGAFRDYEQYF
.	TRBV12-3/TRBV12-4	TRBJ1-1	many	TGTGCCAGCCGAGGGACAGAAGCTTTCTTT	CASRGTEAFF
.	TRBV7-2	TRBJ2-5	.	TGTGCCAGCAGCCGCGTGGCTAGCGACGAGACCCAGTACTTC	CASSRVASDETQYF
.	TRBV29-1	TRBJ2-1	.	TGCAGCGTTGTAAATCCGTTGGGCGAGCAGTTCTTC	CSVVNPLGEQFF
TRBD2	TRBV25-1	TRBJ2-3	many	TGTGCCACCAGGGGGGGGGGCGGACTAGCGGGAGATGCCGACCGGGCAGATACGCAGTATTTT	CATRGGGGLAGDADRADTQYF
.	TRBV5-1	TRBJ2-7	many	TGCGCCAGCAGCTTGGGTGATAGAATCCACGAGCAGTACTTC	CASSLGDRIHEQYF
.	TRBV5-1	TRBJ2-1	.	TGCGCCAGCAGCTCTCTAATCCCGGGACTATACGGATGGGACAATGACGATGAGCAGTTCTTC	CASSSLIPGLYGWDNDDEQFF
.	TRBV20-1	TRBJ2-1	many	TGCAGTGCTGGAACCGGACTTCCCGCTGAGCAGTTCTTC	CSAGTGLPAEQFF
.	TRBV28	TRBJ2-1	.	TGTGCCAGCAGTTTCTCTGGGAGGGGGGCCAATGAGCAGTTCTTC	CASSFSGRGANEQFF
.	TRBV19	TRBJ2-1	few	TGTGCCAGTAGTATAGAGGGACACCCAGTTGCTGAGCAGTTCTTC	CASSIEGHPVAEQFF
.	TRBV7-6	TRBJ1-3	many	TGTGCCAGCAGCTTAAGGGGGGGCGGACAGACCCCGATTTTCGACTCTGGAAACACCATATATTTT	CASSLRGGGQTPIFDSGNTIYF
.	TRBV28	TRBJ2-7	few	TGTGCCAGCAGATCAGGGCGACACGAGCAGTACTTC	CASRSGRHEQYF